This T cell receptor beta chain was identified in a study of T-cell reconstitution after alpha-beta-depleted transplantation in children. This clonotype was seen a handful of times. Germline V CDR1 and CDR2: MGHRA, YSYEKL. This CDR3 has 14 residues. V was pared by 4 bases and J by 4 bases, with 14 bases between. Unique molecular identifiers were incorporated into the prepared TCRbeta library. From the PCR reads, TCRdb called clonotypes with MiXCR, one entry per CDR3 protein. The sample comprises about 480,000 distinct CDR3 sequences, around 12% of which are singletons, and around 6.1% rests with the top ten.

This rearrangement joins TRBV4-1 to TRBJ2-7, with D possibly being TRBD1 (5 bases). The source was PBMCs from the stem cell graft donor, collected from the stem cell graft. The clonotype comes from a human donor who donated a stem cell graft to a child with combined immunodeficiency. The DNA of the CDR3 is TGCGCCAGCAGCCGAACAGGTTTGGGGTACGAGCAGTACTTC. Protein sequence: CASSRTGLGYEQYF.